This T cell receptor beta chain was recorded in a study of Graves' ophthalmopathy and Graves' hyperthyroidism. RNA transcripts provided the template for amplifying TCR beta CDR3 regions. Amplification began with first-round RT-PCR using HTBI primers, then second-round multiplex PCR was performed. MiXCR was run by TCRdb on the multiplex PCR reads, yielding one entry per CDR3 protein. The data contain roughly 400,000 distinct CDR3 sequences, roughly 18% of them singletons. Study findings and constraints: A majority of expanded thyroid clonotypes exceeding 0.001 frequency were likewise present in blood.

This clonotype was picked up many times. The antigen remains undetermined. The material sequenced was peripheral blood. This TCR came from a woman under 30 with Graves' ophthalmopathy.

The CDR3: CASTSGGGRETQYF. The CDR3 DNA follows: TGTGCCAGCACCTCTGGCGGGGGGAGGGAGACCCAGTACTTC. V usage is TRBV28 and J usage is TRBJ2-5; 8 bases fit TRBD2. Unmatched junction bases numbered 9, after V lost 7 bases and J lost 5 bases. Germline values: CDR1 MDHEN, CDR2 SYDVKM. The CDR3 consists of 14 residues.